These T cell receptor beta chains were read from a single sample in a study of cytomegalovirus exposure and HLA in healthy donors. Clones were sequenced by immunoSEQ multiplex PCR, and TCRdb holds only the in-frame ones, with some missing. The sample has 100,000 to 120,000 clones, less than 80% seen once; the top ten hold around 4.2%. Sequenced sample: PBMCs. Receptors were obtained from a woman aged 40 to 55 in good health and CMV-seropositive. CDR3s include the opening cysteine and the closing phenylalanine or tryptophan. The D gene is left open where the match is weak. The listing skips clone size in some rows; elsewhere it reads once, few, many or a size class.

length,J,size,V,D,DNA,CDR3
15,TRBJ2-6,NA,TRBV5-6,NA,TGTGCCAGCAGCTTGGTTCCTACTGGGGCCAACGTCCTGACTTTC,CASSLVPTGANVLTF
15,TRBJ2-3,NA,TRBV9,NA,TGTGCCAGCGCGTTTGTTGACAGCGAATGGGATACGCAGTATTTT,CASAFVDSEWDTQYF
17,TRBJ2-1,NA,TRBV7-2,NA,TGTGCCAGCAGCTCCCCGGGGAGGCTAGCGACGCACAATGAGCAGTTCTTC,CASSSPGRLATHNEQFF
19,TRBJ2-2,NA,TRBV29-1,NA,TGCAGCGTCTCTGCCTACCCAGGGGGCTGGGGAGGGGACACCGGGGAGCTGTTTTTT,CSVSAYPGGWGGDTGELFF
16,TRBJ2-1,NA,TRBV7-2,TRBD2,TGTGCCAGCAGCTTTCGGACTAGCGGGAGTCAGAATGAGCAGTTCTTC,CASSFRTSGSQNEQFF
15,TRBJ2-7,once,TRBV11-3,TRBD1,TGTGCCAGCAGCTTAACCGGGACAGTTTCCTACGAGCAGTACTTC,CASSLTGTVSYEQYF
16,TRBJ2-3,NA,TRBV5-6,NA,TGTGCCAGCAGCTTGATCCGGGGTGAAGTGACAGATACGCAGTATTTT,CASSLIRGEVTDTQYF
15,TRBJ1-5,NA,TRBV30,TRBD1,TGTGCCTGGAGTTTTGGACAGGGGCTCAATCAGCCCCAGCATTTT,CAWSFGQGLNQPQHF
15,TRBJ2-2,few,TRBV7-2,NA,TGTGCCAGCAGCTTAGTGGGCATTTCGACCGGGGAGCTGTTTTTT,CASSLVGISTGELFF
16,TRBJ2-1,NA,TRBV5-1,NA,TGCGCCAGCAGCTTGGGCACAGGGCCCCCCTACAATGAGCAGTTCTTC,CASSLGTGPPYNEQFF
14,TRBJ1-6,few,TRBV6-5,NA,TGTGCCAGCAGTTACTATAAGGGGAATTCGCCCCTCCACTTT,CASSYYKGNSPLHF
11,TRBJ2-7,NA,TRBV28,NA,TGTGCCAGCTCTCCGGGGTACGAGCAGTACTTC,CASSPGYEQYF
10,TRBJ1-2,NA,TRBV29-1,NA,TGCAGCGTTACAGGTCATGGCTACACCTTC,CSVTGHGYTF
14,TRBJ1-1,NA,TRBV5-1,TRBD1,TGCGCCAGCAGCTTGGGCCAGGGGGCGACTGAAGCTTTCTTT,CASSLGQGATEAFF
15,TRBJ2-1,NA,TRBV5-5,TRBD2,TGTGCCAGCAGCTTGGCCTCTGCGGGAGCCTATGAGCAGTTCTTC,CASSLASAGAYEQFF
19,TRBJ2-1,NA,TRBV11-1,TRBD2,TGTGCCAGCAGCAACCCGGGACTAGCGGGGGGGGCCTCCTACAATGAGCAGTTCTTC,CASSNPGLAGGASYNEQFF
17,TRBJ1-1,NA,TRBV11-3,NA,TGTGCCAGCAGCTTAGTCCTTTGGGGGGGGCATGGCACTGAAGCTTTCTTT,CASSLVLWGGHGTEAFF
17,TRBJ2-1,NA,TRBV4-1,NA,TGCGCCAGCAGCCAGGCGGGACTTTTTTCCTCCTACAATGAGCAGTTCTTC,CASSQAGLFSSYNEQFF
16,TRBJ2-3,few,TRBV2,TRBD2,TGTGCCAGCAGGGGGACTAGCGGGAGAAGTGGGGATACGCAGTATTTT,CASRGTSGRSGDTQYF
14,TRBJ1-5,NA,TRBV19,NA,TGTGCCAGTAGTATAGGCCTCGGTAATCAGCCCCAGCATTTT,CASSIGLGNQPQHF